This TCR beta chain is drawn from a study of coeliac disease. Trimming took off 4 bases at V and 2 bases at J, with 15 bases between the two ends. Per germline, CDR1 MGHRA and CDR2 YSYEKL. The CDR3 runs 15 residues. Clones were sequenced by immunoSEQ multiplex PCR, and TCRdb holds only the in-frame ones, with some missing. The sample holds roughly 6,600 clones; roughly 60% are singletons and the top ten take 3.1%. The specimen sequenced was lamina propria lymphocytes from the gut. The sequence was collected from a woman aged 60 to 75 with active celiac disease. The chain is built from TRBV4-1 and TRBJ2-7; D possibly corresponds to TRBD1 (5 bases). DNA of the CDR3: TGCGCCAGCAGCCCGTCGGACACGGACCCCTACGAGCAGTACTTC. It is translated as CASSPSDTDPYEQYF.